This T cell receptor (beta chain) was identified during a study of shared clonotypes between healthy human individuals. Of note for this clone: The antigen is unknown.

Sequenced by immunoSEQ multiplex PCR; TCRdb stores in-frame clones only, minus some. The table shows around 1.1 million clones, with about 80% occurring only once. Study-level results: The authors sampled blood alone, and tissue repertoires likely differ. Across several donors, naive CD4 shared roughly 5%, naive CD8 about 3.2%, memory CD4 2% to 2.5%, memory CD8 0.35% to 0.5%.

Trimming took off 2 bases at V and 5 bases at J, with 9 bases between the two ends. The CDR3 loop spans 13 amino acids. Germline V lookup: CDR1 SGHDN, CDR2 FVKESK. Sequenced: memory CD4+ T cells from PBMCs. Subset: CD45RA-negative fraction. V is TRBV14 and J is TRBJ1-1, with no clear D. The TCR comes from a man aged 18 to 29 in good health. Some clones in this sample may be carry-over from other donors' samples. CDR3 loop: CASSQNTGTEAFF. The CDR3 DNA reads TGTGCCAGCAGCCAAAATACGGGAACTGAAGCTTTCTTT.